The clone carrying this TCR beta chain is a singleton in its sample. The sample originates from a study of blood T cell repertoires in COVID-19. In the study overall: The United States, Italy and Spain provided the acute and convalescent COVID-19 samples. T cells, B-cell-depleted T cells, or PBMCs provided the cDNA or gDNA that served as material.

CDR1 is SNHLY, CDR2 FYNNEI, per germline. Deletions cut 4 bases from V and 1 base from J, with 13 bases between. There are 15 residues in the CDR3. Per the study methods: Reference gene primers were amplified, and this amplification served to estimate nucleated cell counts. The method was immunoSEQ multiplex PCR; TCRdb's version includes in-frame clones alone and lacks a portion of them. D and trimming come from the DNA, and the V and J calls and clone size come from that table. The table records approximately 63,000 clones, approximately 90% of them present only once. Seattle-derived patients entered the study during active infection and were followed longitudinally.

Sequences were obtained from peripheral blood. This sequence joins TRBV2 and TRBJ1-1, with D possibly matching TRBD1 (6 bases). The receptor comes from a woman aged 55-75 years with COVID-19, enrolled during active disease. CDR3 DNA sequence: TGTGCCAGCAGTGGGGGGCCGGGAAGGAACACTGAAGCTTTCTTT. Amino acids: CASSGGPGRNTEAFF.